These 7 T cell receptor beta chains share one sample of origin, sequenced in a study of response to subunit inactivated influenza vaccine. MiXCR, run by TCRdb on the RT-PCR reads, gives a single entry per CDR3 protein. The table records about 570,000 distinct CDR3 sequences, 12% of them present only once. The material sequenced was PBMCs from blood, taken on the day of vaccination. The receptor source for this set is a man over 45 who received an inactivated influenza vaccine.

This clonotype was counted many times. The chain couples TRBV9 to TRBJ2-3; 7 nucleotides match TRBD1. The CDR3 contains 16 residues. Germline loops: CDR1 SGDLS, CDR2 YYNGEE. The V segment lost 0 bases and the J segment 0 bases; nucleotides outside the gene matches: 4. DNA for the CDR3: TGTGCCAGCAGCGTAGGAGGGGGCTACAGCACAGATACGCAGTATTTT. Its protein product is CASSVGGGYSTDTQYF.

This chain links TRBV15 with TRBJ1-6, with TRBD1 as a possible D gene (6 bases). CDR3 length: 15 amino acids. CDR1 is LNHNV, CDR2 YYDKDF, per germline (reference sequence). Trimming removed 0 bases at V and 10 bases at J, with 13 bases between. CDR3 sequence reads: CATSRDSGVGSPLHF. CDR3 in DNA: TGTGCCACCAGCAGAGATTCAGGGGTAGGATCACCCCTCCACTTT.

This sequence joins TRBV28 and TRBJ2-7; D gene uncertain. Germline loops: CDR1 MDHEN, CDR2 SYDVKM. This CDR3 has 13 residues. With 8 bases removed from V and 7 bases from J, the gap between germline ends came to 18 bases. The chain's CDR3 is CASSKGWDKEQYF. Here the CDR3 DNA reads TGTGCCAGCTCGAAGGGATGGGATAAAGAGCAGTACTTC.

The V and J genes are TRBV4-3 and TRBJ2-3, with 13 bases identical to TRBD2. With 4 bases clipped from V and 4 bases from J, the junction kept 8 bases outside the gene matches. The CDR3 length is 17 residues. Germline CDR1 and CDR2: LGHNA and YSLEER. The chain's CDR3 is CASSPQATSGGSDTQYF. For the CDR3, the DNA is TGCGCCAGCAGCCCCCAAGCGACTAGCGGGGGGTCAGATACGCAGTATTTT.

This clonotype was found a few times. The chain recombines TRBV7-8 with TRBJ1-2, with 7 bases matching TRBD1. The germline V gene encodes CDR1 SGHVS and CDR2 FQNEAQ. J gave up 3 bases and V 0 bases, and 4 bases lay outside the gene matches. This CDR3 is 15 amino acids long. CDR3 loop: CASSLAPGGDYGYTF. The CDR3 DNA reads TGTGCCAGCAGCTTAGCTCCAGGGGGGGACTATGGCTACACCTTC.

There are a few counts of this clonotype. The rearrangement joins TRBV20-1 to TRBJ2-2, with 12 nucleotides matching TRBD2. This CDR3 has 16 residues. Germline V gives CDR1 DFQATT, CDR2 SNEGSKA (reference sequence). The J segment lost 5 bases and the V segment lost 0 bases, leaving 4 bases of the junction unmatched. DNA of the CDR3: TGCAGTGCTAGAGAGTGGACTAGCGGGATAACCGGGGAGCTGTTTTTT. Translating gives CSAREWTSGITGELFF.

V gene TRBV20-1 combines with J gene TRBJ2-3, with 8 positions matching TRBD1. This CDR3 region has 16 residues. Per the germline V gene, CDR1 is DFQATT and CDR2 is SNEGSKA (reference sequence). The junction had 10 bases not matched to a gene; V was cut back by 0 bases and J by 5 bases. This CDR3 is CSARDSGRGRGDTQYF. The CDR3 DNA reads TGCAGTGCTAGAGATTCCGGCAGGGGGCGAGGAGATACGCAGTATTTT.